This T cell receptor (beta chain) was sequenced during a study of CD8+ T cells in alopecia areata. Cell sorting was applied to PBMCs, and CD4+ and CD8+ T cells were collected. This clone was counted a few times. The sequencing template was cDNA reverse transcribed from extracted RNA. Clones were read by immunoSEQ multiplex PCR, and TCRdb kept only the in-frame ones, dropping some. Of 150,000 or so clones in the sample, about three fifths were seen once. V gave up 6 bases and J gave up 3 bases, with 6 bases separating them. This CDR3 is built from 11 residues. Germline V gene sequence: CDR1 MNHNS, CDR2 SASEGT.

The TCR comes from a human donor in good health. The sample was CD4+ T cells sorted from blood. This sequence joins TRBV6-1 and TRBJ2-7; D is unresolved. CDR3 residues: CASREIYEQYF. The CDR3 nucleotides read TGTGCCAGCAGAGAGATCTACGAGCAGTACTTC.